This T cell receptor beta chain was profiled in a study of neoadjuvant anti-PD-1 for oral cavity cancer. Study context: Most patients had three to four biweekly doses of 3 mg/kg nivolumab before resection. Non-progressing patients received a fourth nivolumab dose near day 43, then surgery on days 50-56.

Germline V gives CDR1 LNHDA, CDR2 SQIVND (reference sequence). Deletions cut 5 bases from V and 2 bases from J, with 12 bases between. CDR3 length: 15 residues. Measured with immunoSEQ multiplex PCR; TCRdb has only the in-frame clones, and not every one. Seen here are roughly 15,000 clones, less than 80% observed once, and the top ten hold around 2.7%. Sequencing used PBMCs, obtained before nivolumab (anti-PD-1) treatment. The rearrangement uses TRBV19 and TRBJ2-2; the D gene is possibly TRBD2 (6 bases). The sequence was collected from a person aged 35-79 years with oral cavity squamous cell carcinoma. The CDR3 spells CASSGGIANTGELFF. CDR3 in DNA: TGTGCCAGTAGTGGGGGGATAGCCAACACCGGGGAGCTGTTTTTT.